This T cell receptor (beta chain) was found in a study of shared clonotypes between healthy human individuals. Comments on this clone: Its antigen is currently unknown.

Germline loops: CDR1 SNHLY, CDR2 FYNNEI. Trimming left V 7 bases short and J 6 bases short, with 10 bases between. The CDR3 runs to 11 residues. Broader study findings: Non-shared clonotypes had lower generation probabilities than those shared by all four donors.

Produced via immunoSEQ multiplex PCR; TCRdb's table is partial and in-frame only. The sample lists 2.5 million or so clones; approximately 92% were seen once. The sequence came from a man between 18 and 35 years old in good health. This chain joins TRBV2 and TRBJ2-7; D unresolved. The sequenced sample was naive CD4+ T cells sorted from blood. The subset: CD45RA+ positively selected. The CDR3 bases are TGTGCCAGCACGATGAGTGGCGAGCAGTACTTC. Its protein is CASTMSGEQYF.